Listed below are T cell receptor beta chains from one sample, sequenced in a study of CD8 T cells in Susac syndrome. TCRdb reanalysed the immunoSEQ multiplex PCR reads using MiXCR and keeps one entry per CDR3 protein. The sample records around 280,000 distinct CDR3 sequences, about 92% being singletons. The sequenced sample was CD4+ T cells from PBMCs. These receptors came from a human donor with multiple sclerosis. Both conserved end residues are part of each CDR3. D genes are given only for firm matches. The size field is filled for only some rows; it gives once, few, many or a size class.

clone_size: NA
v_call: TRBV18
j_call: TRBJ2-7
d_call: NA
cdr3_nt: TGTGCCAGCTCACCTATGGACAGGCCGGGGGACGAGCAGTACTTC
cdr3_aa: CASSPMDRPGDEQYF

clone_size: NA
v_call: TRBV6-2/TRBV6-3
j_call: TRBJ2-1
d_call: NA
cdr3_nt: TGTGCCAGCAGTTACCGTACTAGCCGGCACAATGAGCAGTTCTTC
cdr3_aa: CASSYRTSRHNEQFF

clone_size: NA
v_call: TRBV29-1
j_call: TRBJ2-7
d_call: NA
cdr3_nt: TGCAGCGTAGGGGGTACAGGCTTCTACGAGCAGTACTTC
cdr3_aa: CSVGGTGFYEQYF

clone_size: NA
v_call: TRBV12-3/TRBV12-4
j_call: TRBJ2-1
d_call: TRBD2
cdr3_nt: TGTGCCAGCAGTTCTCGACTAGCGGAACACAATGAGCAGTTCTTC
cdr3_aa: CASSSRLAEHNEQFF

clone_size: NA
v_call: TRBV7-9
j_call: TRBJ1-4
d_call: NA
cdr3_nt: TGTGCCAGCAGCTTAGGAGCGGCAGCCAGTAATGAAAAACTGTTTTTT
cdr3_aa: CASSLGAAASNEKLFF

clone_size: few
v_call: TRBV4-1
j_call: TRBJ2-2
d_call: NA
cdr3_nt: TGCGCCAGCAGCCAAGCTAGATCCCCCGGGGAGCTGTTTTTT
cdr3_aa: CASSQARSPGELFF

clone_size: NA
v_call: TRBV7-7
j_call: TRBJ2-1
d_call: TRBD2
cdr3_nt: TGTGCTAGCAGCAAGGGTAGCGGGAGAGGCCCCTACAATGAGCAGTTCTTC
cdr3_aa: CASSKGSGRGPYNEQFF

clone_size: NA
v_call: TRBV14
j_call: TRBJ2-7
d_call: NA
cdr3_nt: TGTGCCAGCAGCCAAGAGGAAAGGGGGCAGTACTTC
cdr3_aa: CASSQEERGQYF

clone_size: NA
v_call: TRBV24-1
j_call: TRBJ2-5
d_call: TRBD2
cdr3_nt: TGTGCCACCACCTCGGGACTAGCGGGGGTATGTGGGACCCAGTACTTC
cdr3_aa: CATTSGLAGVCGTQYF

clone_size: NA
v_call: TRBV5-1
j_call: TRBJ2-7
d_call: TRBD2
cdr3_nt: TGCGCCACCGGAGCGGGAGGGTACTACGAGCAGTACTTC
cdr3_aa: CATGAGGYYEQYF

clone_size: NA
v_call: TRBV5-1
j_call: TRBJ1-1
d_call: NA
cdr3_nt: TGCGCCAGCAGCTTCTGGTCTACGGGGAACACTGAAGCTTTCTTT
cdr3_aa: CASSFWSTGNTEAFF

clone_size: NA
v_call: TRBV20-1
j_call: TRBJ2-7
d_call: TRBD1
cdr3_nt: TGCAGTGCTAGGACAGGGCTTGTCTCCTACGAGCAGTACTTC
cdr3_aa: CSARTGLVSYEQYF

clone_size: once
v_call: TRBV2
j_call: TRBJ1-4
d_call: NA
cdr3_nt: TGTGCCAGCAGTACAGGGAGAAATGAAAAACTGTTTTTT
cdr3_aa: CASSTGRNEKLFF

clone_size: NA
v_call: TRBV29-1
j_call: TRBJ2-5
d_call: NA
cdr3_nt: TGCAGCGTAGGCCGAAGTAGAGGGGGGTGGGAGACCCAGTACTTC
cdr3_aa: CSVGRSRGGWETQYF

clone_size: NA
v_call: TRBV6-5
j_call: TRBJ2-1
d_call: TRBD1
cdr3_nt: TGTGCCAGCAGTTCGGACAGGGGGCTTTACAATGAGCAGTTCTTC
cdr3_aa: CASSSDRGLYNEQFF

clone_size: NA
v_call: TRBV7-2
j_call: TRBJ1-2
d_call: NA
cdr3_nt: TGTGCCAGCAGCTTAGATAGGACAGCCGTGGAAGGCTACACCTTC
cdr3_aa: CASSLDRTAVEGYTF

clone_size: NA
v_call: TRBV5-4
j_call: TRBJ2-5
d_call: TRBD2
cdr3_nt: TGTGCCAGCAGCTTGAGCGGGAGCGAGGAGACCCAGTACTTC
cdr3_aa: CASSLSGSEETQYF

clone_size: NA
v_call: TRBV12-3/TRBV12-4
j_call: TRBJ1-4
d_call: NA
cdr3_nt: TGTGCCAGCAGTGATACAGGGAATGAAAAACTGTTTTTT
cdr3_aa: CASSDTGNEKLFF

clone_size: NA
v_call: TRBV12-3/TRBV12-4
j_call: TRBJ2-7
d_call: NA
cdr3_nt: TGTGCCAGCAGTTTGTTGGTGTTAGGCGAGCAGTACTTC
cdr3_aa: CASSLLVLGEQYF

clone_size: NA
v_call: TRBV3-1
j_call: TRBJ2-2
d_call: NA
cdr3_nt: TGTGCCAGCAGCCAAGAAGCCCCCGTCTGGGGGGCCGCCGGGGAGCTGTTTTTT
cdr3_aa: CASSQEAPVWGAAGELFF

clone_size: NA
v_call: TRBV12-3/TRBV12-4
j_call: TRBJ1-1
d_call: TRBD1
cdr3_nt: TGTGCCAGCAGTTTAGTAGCCGGGACAGGGGCTGGTGAAGCTTTCTTT
cdr3_aa: CASSLVAGTGAGEAFF

clone_size: once
v_call: TRBV29-1
j_call: TRBJ2-3
d_call: NA
cdr3_nt: TGCAGCGTTGATGTTTCTAGCACAGATACGCAGTATTTT
cdr3_aa: CSVDVSSTDTQYF

clone_size: NA
v_call: TRBV7-8
j_call: TRBJ2-5
d_call: NA
cdr3_nt: TGTGCCAGCAGCCTAGGGGTCACCGGGGAGACCCAGTACTTC
cdr3_aa: CASSLGVTGETQYF

clone_size: NA
v_call: TRBV12-3/TRBV12-4
j_call: TRBJ1-2
d_call: NA
cdr3_nt: TGTGCCAGCAGTTTAGACGTCACCTATGGCTACACCTTC
cdr3_aa: CASSLDVTYGYTF

clone_size: NA
v_call: TRBV6-1
j_call: TRBJ2-7
d_call: TRBD1
cdr3_nt: TGTGCCAGCAGTACAGTGGGACAGTCCTACGAGCAGTACTTC
cdr3_aa: CASSTVGQSYEQYF

clone_size: NA
v_call: TRBV30
j_call: TRBJ1-6
d_call: NA
cdr3_nt: TGTGCCTGGAGTGACTTGACAGGAAGCTCCTATAATTCACCCCTCCACTTT
cdr3_aa: CAWSDLTGSSYNSPLHF

clone_size: NA
v_call: TRBV5-4
j_call: TRBJ1-6
d_call: NA
cdr3_nt: TGTGCCAGCAGCTTAAAACAGATAAATTCACCCCTCCACTTT
cdr3_aa: CASSLKQINSPLHF

clone_size: NA
v_call: TRBV19
j_call: TRBJ2-2
d_call: TRBD1
cdr3_nt: TGTGCCAGTTCCCCGGGACAGGGGGGCACCGGGGAGCTGTTTTTT
cdr3_aa: CASSPGQGGTGELFF

clone_size: once
v_call: TRBV5-1
j_call: TRBJ2-1
d_call: TRBD2
cdr3_nt: TGCGCCAGCAGCGAAGGACTAGCGGGTACCTACAATGAGCAGTTCTTC
cdr3_aa: CASSEGLAGTYNEQFF

clone_size: NA
v_call: TRBV7-2
j_call: TRBJ2-1
d_call: NA
cdr3_nt: TGTGCCAGCAGCTTTTTCCAGCATGGCAACAATGAGCAGTTCTTC
cdr3_aa: CASSFFQHGNNEQFF

clone_size: NA
v_call: TRBV4-2
j_call: TRBJ2-3
d_call: TRBD2
cdr3_nt: TGTGCCAGCGGGTCCGGGACTAGCGTTACAGATACGCAGTATTTT
cdr3_aa: CASGSGTSVTDTQYF

clone_size: NA
v_call: TRBV10-2
j_call: TRBJ1-6
d_call: TRBD1
cdr3_nt: TGCGCCAGCAGGGGACAGGATGATTCACCCCTCCACTTT
cdr3_aa: CASRGQDDSPLHF

clone_size: NA
v_call: TRBV11-2
j_call: TRBJ2-7
d_call: NA
cdr3_nt: TGTGCCAGCAGCTTAGATCCCAGGCAGTACGAGCAGTACTTC
cdr3_aa: CASSLDPRQYEQYF

clone_size: NA
v_call: TRBV7-2
j_call: TRBJ2-1
d_call: NA
cdr3_nt: TGTGCCAGCAGCTTTGGGGCCCGGGACCCACGGCGGAATGAGCAGTTCTTC
cdr3_aa: CASSFGARDPRRNEQFF

clone_size: NA
v_call: TRBV27
j_call: TRBJ1-3
d_call: NA
cdr3_nt: TGTGCCAGCAGTTTAGACGGAGGAAACACCATATATTTT
cdr3_aa: CASSLDGGNTIYF

clone_size: NA
v_call: TRBV20-1
j_call: TRBJ2-1
d_call: TRBD2
cdr3_nt: TGCAGTGCTAGATCCCCGGGGGGAAGGCAGTTCTTC
cdr3_aa: CSARSPGGRQFF